These 27 T cell receptor beta chains were all obtained from the same sample, sequenced in a study of T cells after yellow fever vaccination. MiXCR was run by TCRdb on the 5' RACE reads, yielding one entry per CDR3 protein. The profile shows under 550,000 distinct CDR3 sequences, 21% of them singletons. Sequencing used PBMCs, obtained approximately 22 days after the first yellow fever vaccination. The receptors stem from a man between 18 and 29 years old who received the YFV17D yellow fever vaccine.

CDR3 sequence: CASSFGYSKDGYTF. The CDR3 bases are TGCGCCAGCAGCTTTGGGTATTCTAAGGATGGCTACACCTTC. The genes are TRBV5-1 and TRBJ1-2, with D unresolved. The germline CDR1 and CDR2 sequences are SGHRS and YFSETQ. Trimming left V 2 bases short and J 6 bases short, with 14 bases between. This CDR3 is built from 14 residues.

V gene TRBV4-1 combines with J gene TRBJ2-3; D perhaps matches TRBD2 (7 bases). The CDR3 is 17 amino acids. The V gene's germline CDR1 is MGHRA and CDR2 YSYEKL. Trimming pared 1 base from V and 3 bases from J, leaving 17 bases between. The CDR3 sequence: CASSQVTGRGGTDTQYF. The DNA for the CDR3 is TGCGCCAGCAGCCAAGTTACGGGCAGGGGAGGGACAGATACGCAGTATTTT.

There are a few counts of this clonotype. This sequence joins TRBV3-1 and TRBJ1-6; D is perhaps TRBD1 (5 bases). Trimming shortened V by 2 bases and J by 10 bases, and 15 bases separated the two germline ends. The CDR3 consists of 15 residues. Germline V gives CDR1 LGHDT, CDR2 YNNKEL (reference sequence). CDR3 sequence: CASSQLVQGRSPLHF. CDR3 nucleotides: TGTGCCAGCAGCCAATTGGTCCAGGGTCGGTCACCCCTCCACTTT.

The chain employs TRBV27 and TRBJ1-1; possible D gene TRBD1, 5 bases. The CDR3 is 13 residues long. The V end was cut by 6 bases, the J end by 9 bases, with 17 bases between. Germline V CDR1 and CDR2: MNHEY, SMNVEV (reference sequence). The CDR3 DNA sequence: TGTGCCAGCAGGCCCTCAGGGTTGGAAAAAGCTTTCTTT. Translating it yields CASRPSGLEKAFF.

The chain's CDR3 is CSATNPGQGNFEQFF. In DNA form, the CDR3 reads TGCAGTGCTACCAACCCGGGACAGGGTAATTTTGAGCAGTTCTTC. J is TRBJ2-1 and V is TRBV20-1; 9 nucleotides align to TRBD1. The CDR3 covers 15 residues. J lost 9 bases, V lost 4 bases, and 13 bases had no gene match. Germline CDR1 is DFQATT and CDR2 is SNEGSKA (reference sequence).

The rearrangement uses TRBV30 and TRBJ1-1; D call uncertain. V lost 4 bases to trimming and J lost 4 bases, with 10 bases between them. CDR1 and CDR2 from the germline V gene are GTSNPN and SVGIG (reference sequence). This CDR3 has 12 amino acids. CDR3 in amino acids: CAWKRMFTEAFF. For the CDR3, the DNA is TGTGCCTGGAAAAGGATGTTCACTGAAGCTTTCTTT.

The V call is TRBV24-1, the J call TRBJ2-3; a possible D gene is TRBD1 (5 bases). Germline-derived CDR1 and CDR2 are KGHDR and SFDVKD. V was trimmed by 2 bases and J by 5 bases, leaving 19 bases between them. The CDR3 contains 17 residues. The CDR3: CATSDWSTKGFRDTQYF. The CDR3 DNA reads TGTGCCACCAGTGATTGGAGCACCAAGGGGTTTAGAGATACGCAGTATTTT.

This clonotype occurred a few times. The chain recombines TRBV7-9 with TRBJ2-7; D is perhaps TRBD1 (6 bases). Trimming left V 4 bases short and J 0 bases short, with 10 bases between. Germline CDR1 is SEHNR and CDR2 is FQNEAQ (reference sequence). The CDR3 totals 14 residues. The CDR3 spells CASSSRQDSYEQYV. The DNA of the CDR3 is TGTGCCAGCAGCTCCCGACAGGACTCCTACGAGCAGTACGTC.

The genes are TRBV28 and TRBJ2-3; a possible D gene is TRBD1 (6 bases). V was clipped by 5 bases and J by 1 base, with 16 bases between them. CDR1 and CDR2 (germline): MDHEN, SYDVKM. The CDR3 spans 16 residues. The CDR3 sequence is CASSTRTAWGTDTQYF. DNA for the CDR3: TGTGCCAGCAGTACCCGGACAGCTTGGGGCACAGATACGCAGTATTTT.

In its sample, this clonotype was seen a few times. This chain joins TRBV24-1 and TRBJ2-1, with D possibly being TRBD1 (6 bases). CDR3 length: 15 residues. Germline V gene data show CDR1 as KGHDR and CDR2 as SFDVKD. Trimming left V 0 bases short and J 6 bases short, with 11 bases between. The CDR3 DNA is TGTGCCACCAGTGATTTGACCAGGGGTATCAATGAGCAGTTCTTC. This codes for CATSDLTRGINEQFF.

This clonotype has more than one count but fewer than ten. This rearrangement joins TRBV7-2 to TRBJ1-1, with 8 bases aligning to TRBD1. Germline assignment: CDR1 SGHTA and CDR2 FQGNSA. Trimming cost V 5 bases and J 6 bases; bases outside gene matches: 11. The CDR3 is 15 amino acids. CDR3 sequence: CASSPRPGQVPEAFF. For the CDR3, the DNA is TGTGCCAGCAGCCCCAGGCCGGGACAGGTTCCTGAAGCTTTCTTT.

This clonotype was seen ten or more times. The V gene is TRBV4-3, the J gene TRBJ2-4; D possibly matches TRBD1 or TRBD2 (5 bases each). Germline V gene lookup returns CDR1 LGHNA and CDR2 YSLEER. The CDR3 is 18 residues long. Trimming stripped 0 bases from V and 2 bases from J, with 17 bases between. The CDR3: CASSQDWGPVKPKNIQYF. As DNA, the CDR3 is TGCGCCAGCAGCCAAGACTGGGGACCCGTGAAGCCCAAAAACATTCAGTACTTC.

The chain employs TRBV13 and TRBJ2-3; a weak D match, TRBD1 (6 bases). Germline V CDR1 and CDR2: PRHDT, FYEKMQ (reference sequence). The CDR3 sequence is 12 residues long. Trimming removed 5 bases at V and 5 bases at J, with 8 bases between. CDR3 sequence (DNA): TGTGCCAGCAGCGAACAGGGAGATACGCAGTATTTT. It translates to CASSEQGDTQYF.

In its sample, this clonotype was seen a few times. The J gene is TRBJ1-1, the V gene TRBV7-2, with D uncertain. CDR3 length equals 14 residues. Deletions cut 3 bases from V and 1 base from J, with 9 bases between. CDR1 and CDR2 (germline): SGHTA, FQGNSA. The CDR3 here is CASSFRTANTEAFF. The CDR3 nucleotides read TGTGCCAGCAGCTTCCGTACAGCGAACACTGAAGCTTTCTTT.

The CDR3 protein is CSAITRGTDTQYF. The CDR3 coding sequence is TGCAGTGCCATTACTAGAGGCACAGATACGCAGTATTTT. V usage is TRBV20-1 and J usage is TRBJ2-3; D possibly corresponds to TRBD2 (5 bases). Germline lookup yields CDR1 DFQATT and CDR2 SNEGSKA (reference sequence). The CDR3 spans 13 residues. V lost 6 bases and J lost 1, with 11 bases in between.

This clonotype has just a few counts. The chain employs TRBV18 and TRBJ1-1; no clear D. CDR1 is KGHSH, CDR2 LQKENI, per germline. The CDR3 is 13 amino acids. Deletions cut 3 bases from V and 4 bases from J, with 9 bases between. The CDR3 protein is CASSPLEGTEAFF. The CDR3 coding sequence is TGTGCCAGCTCACCTTTAGAGGGCACTGAAGCTTTCTTT.

V gene TRBV24-1 combines with J gene TRBJ2-1; possibly TRBD2 for D (7 bases). Per germline, CDR1 KGHDR and CDR2 SFDVKD. Trimming took 4 bases from V and 6 from J, leaving 18 bases between them. The CDR3 totals 16 residues. The CDR3 loop is CATSDQTMRGGNEQFF. The CDR3 nucleotides are TGTGCCACCAGTGACCAGACGATGAGGGGGGGCAATGAGCAGTTCTTC.

The V and J genes are TRBV27 and TRBJ1-4; unclear D gene. This CDR3 has 14 residues. The germline V gene encodes CDR1 MNHEY and CDR2 SMNVEV (reference sequence). V lost 4 bases and J 7 bases, leaving 13 bases between the germline ends. This CDR3 is CASSSNVLGEKLFF. In nucleotides, the CDR3 is TGTGCCAGCAGTTCAAACGTGTTAGGTGAAAAACTGTTTTTT.

The CDR3 loop reads CASSYVRGRSTDTQYF. CDR3 DNA: TGTGCCAGCAGTTACGTGAGGGGCAGGAGCACAGATACGCAGTATTTT. V and J are TRBV6-2 or TRBV6-3 and TRBJ2-3; perhaps D is TRBD1 or TRBD2 (5 bases each). Trimming pared 2 bases from V and 0 bases from J, leaving 12 bases between. CDR3 length equals 16 residues. In germline, CDR1 is MNHEY, CDR2 SVGEGT.

The gene calls are TRBV7-2 and TRBJ2-2; TRBD2 matches at 7 bases. V trimming: 5 bases; J trimming: 6 bases; junction bases outside the gene matches: 12. Per the germline V gene, CDR1 is SGHTA and CDR2 is FQGNSA. This CDR3 has 16 amino acids. The CDR3 reads CASSPRRTRAPGELFF. The CDR3 DNA follows: TGTGCCAGCAGCCCCCGTAGGACTAGAGCTCCCGGGGAGCTGTTTTTT.

V is TRBV29-1 and J is TRBJ2-5, with a weak D call TRBD1 (5 bases). CDR3 length: 12 residues. Germline CDR1 SQVTM, CDR2 ANQGSEA. V was clipped by 7 bases and J by 7 bases, with 16 bases between them. The CDR3 sequence is CSGLRAQGTQYF. The CDR3 coding sequence is TGCAGCGGGCTCCGGGCCCAGGGGACCCAGTACTTC.

This chain links TRBV12-3 or TRBV12-4 with TRBJ2-6, with a weak D call TRBD1 (6 bases). The CDR3 is made up of 18 amino acids. V lost 5 bases, J lost 0 bases, and 17 bases lay in between. In DNA form, the CDR3 reads TGTGCCAGCAGTCCATACCGGGACATTCGCTCTGGGGCCAACGTCCTGACTTTC. It codes for CASSPYRDIRSGANVLTF.

The chain recombines TRBV20-1 with TRBJ1-3; no clear D. CDR1 and CDR2 from the germline V gene are DFQATT and SNEGSKA (reference sequence). The ends were cut back, 0 bases at V and 1 base at J, with 4 bases in the middle. The CDR3 has 13 amino acids. The CDR3 region is CSARDTSGNTIYF. In DNA form, the CDR3 reads TGCAGTGCTAGAGATACTTCTGGAAACACCATATATTTT.

There are a few counts of this clonotype. CDR3: CASGLVLRGSPDTQYF. The CDR3 DNA follows: TGTGCTAGTGGTTTGGTACTTCGGGGCAGCCCAGATACGCAGTATTTT. The chain recombines TRBV12-5 with TRBJ2-3; D is possibly TRBD1 or TRBD2 (5 bases each). The CDR3 contains 16 residues. Germline V CDR1 and CDR2: LGHNT, FRNRAP. V lost 0 bases and J 4 bases, leaving 14 bases between the germline ends.

The rearrangement uses TRBV4-3 and TRBJ1-4; the match to TRBD1 covers 8 bases. There are 16 residues in the CDR3. Trimming took 1 base from V and 8 from J; bases not matched to a gene: 9. From germline, CDR1 is LGHNA and CDR2 YSLEER. The CDR3 here is CASSQGPGQEGEKLFF. The CDR3 DNA reads TGCGCCAGCAGCCAAGGGCCGGGACAGGAGGGGGAAAAACTGTTTTTT.

This clonotype has only one observation. CDR3 residues: CASSRDRESNQPQHF. CDR3 nucleotide sequence: TGTGCCAGCAGTCGGGACAGGGAGAGCAATCAGCCCCAGCATTTT. V usage is TRBV28 and J usage is TRBJ1-5, with 9 nucleotides matching TRBD1. The V and J ends lost 5 bases and 1 base, in that order; junction bases with no gene match: 3. Germline V lookup: CDR1 MDHEN, CDR2 SYDVKM. The CDR3 covers 15 residues.

This chain joins TRBV7-2 and TRBJ2-3; D not resolved. This CDR3 has 13 amino acids. Trimming removed 5 bases at V and 7 bases at J, with 13 bases between. From germline, CDR1 is SGHTA and CDR2 FQGNSA. CDR3 sequence: CASSPHPTNTQYF. CDR3 sequence (DNA): TGTGCCAGCAGCCCCCACCCCACTAATACGCAGTATTTT.